These T cell receptor beta chains were read from a single sample in a study of blood T cell repertoires in COVID-19. Assay used: immunoSEQ multiplex PCR; TCRdb lists only in-frame clones, some missing. The profile shows roughly 350,000 clones, around 87% of them singletons. The sequencing sample was made of peripheral blood. All receptors come from a woman in her fifties or sixties with active or convalescent COVID-19. The CDR3 runs from the conserved cysteine through the conserved F or W. D genes are given only for firm matches. Clone sizes are given selectively: once, few, many, or a class where the clone is expanded.

J,size,D,V,DNA,CDR3
TRBJ1-2,.,.,TRBV12-3/TRBV12-4,TGTGCCAGCTGGCTCTGCTACACCTTC,CASWLCYTF
TRBJ2-3,.,TRBD2,TRBV5-4,TGTGCCAGCAGCTTGGGGGGGGGAACCCAGGATACGCAGTATTTT,CASSLGGGTQDTQYF
TRBJ1-1,.,.,TRBV18,TGTGCCAGCTCACCTTATTCGACAGGAATGAACACTGAAGCTTTCTTT,CASSPYSTGMNTEAFF
TRBJ1-5,.,.,TRBV5-6,TGTGCCAGCAGCTTGAGGGCAGGGGATCAGCCCCAGCATTTT,CASSLRAGDQPQHF
TRBJ2-2,.,.,TRBV7-9,TGTGCCAGCAGCTTAGAAGGACTGAACACCGGGGAGCTGTTTTTT,CASSLEGLNTGELFF
TRBJ2-1,once,TRBD2,TRBV7-2,TGTGCCAGCAGCCCGCGGGCTAGCGGGAGTTACAATGAGCAGTTCTTC,CASSPRASGSYNEQFF
TRBJ2-6,.,.,TRBV10-3,TGTGCCAACGCCCGGGGGTCCCGGAACTCTGGGGCCAACGTCCTGACTTTC,CANARGSRNSGANVLTF
TRBJ1-2,.,.,TRBV7-6,TGTGCCAGCAGCCCACAGGGCGTCTATGGCTACACCTTC,CASSPQGVYGYTF
TRBJ1-3,.,.,TRBV9,TGTGCCAGCAGCGTAAGGGAGCGTCCGAGCTCTGGAAACACCATATATTTT,CASSVRERPSSGNTIYF
TRBJ1-3,.,.,TRBV19,TGTGCCAGTAGCATTCAGGGGCGGACTGGAAACACCATATATTTT,CASSIQGRTGNTIYF
TRBJ2-2,.,TRBD1,TRBV15,TGTGCCACCAGCAGTAAAAACAGGGGAAACACCGGGGAGCTGTTTTTT,CATSSKNRGNTGELFF
TRBJ1-2,.,.,TRBV6-2/TRBV6-3,TGTGCCAGCAGTCGGGACGAGGCGGGGGGCTACACCTTC,CASSRDEAGGYTF
TRBJ1-1,.,.,TRBV11-3,TGTGCCAGCAGCCCCGACAGGTTTGGTGAAGCTTTCTTT,CASSPDRFGEAFF
TRBJ1-6,.,.,TRBV7-2,TGTGCCAGCAGCTTAGCGGCCGCTGGGAGGTCCTATAATTCACCCCTCCACTTT,CASSLAAAGRSYNSPLHF
TRBJ1-1,.,TRBD1,TRBV9,TGTGCCAGCAGCGTTCGGGACAGAACTACTGAAGCTTTCTTT,CASSVRDRTTEAFF
TRBJ1-2,.,.,TRBV7-9,TGTGCCAGCAGCTACATGTCAGGGGTCGATGGCTACACCTTC,CASSYMSGVDGYTF
TRBJ1-6,.,.,TRBV4-3,TGCGCCAGCAGCCAAGATCTCAGCTCCTATAATTCACCCCTCCACTTT,CASSQDLSSYNSPLHF
TRBJ1-3,.,.,TRBV4-1,TGCGCCAGCAGCCAAGATGAGTATTCGGGAAACACCATATATTTT,CASSQDEYSGNTIYF
TRBJ2-1,few,TRBD2,TRBV6-1,TGTGCCAGCAGTGAGGGACTAGCGGGGCGCAATGAGCAGTTCTTC,CASSEGLAGRNEQFF
TRBJ2-7,.,TRBD2,TRBV7-6,TGTGCCAGCAGTTCCCAGGGCGGGGGTAGTAGCTCCTACGAGCAGTACTTC,CASSSQGGGSSSYEQYF
TRBJ2-5,.,TRBD2,TRBV7-6,TGTGCCAGCAGTCCTAGGCCTGGAGCGGGGGGAGAGACCCAGTACTTC,CASSPRPGAGGETQYF
TRBJ2-3,.,TRBD2,TRBV6-2/TRBV6-3,TGTGCCAGCAGTTGGCCCTCCCCCGGGACTAGCGCCCACCCAGATACGCAGTATTTT,CASSWPSPGTSAHPDTQYF
TRBJ1-1,.,TRBD1,TRBV15,TGTGCCACCAGCAGACCACAGGGGGCGAACACTGAAGCTTTCTTT,CATSRPQGANTEAFF
TRBJ1-2,.,TRBD1,TRBV30,TGTGCCTGGTCGGAAAGAAGACAGGGGAATGTGTACTATGGCTACACCTTC,CAWSERRQGNVYYGYTF
TRBJ1-2,.,.,TRBV7-9,TGTGCCAGCAGCTTAGGACGCCAGGGATTTGGCTACACCTTC,CASSLGRQGFGYTF
TRBJ1-3,.,.,TRBV30,TGTGCCTGGAACTTAGCCTCCTCTGGAAACACCATATATTTT,CAWNLASSGNTIYF
TRBJ1-6,once,TRBD1,TRBV9,TGTGCCAGCAGCGTCGGGGACAGGATTTTTTCACCCCTCCACTTT,CASSVGDRIFSPLHF
TRBJ1-4,.,.,TRBV2,TGTGCCAGCAGTGAAAACGGGAATGAAAAACTGTTTTTT,CASSENGNEKLFF
TRBJ2-5,.,.,TRBV27,TGTGCCAGCAGTCCTGTCGAGGAGGCCTACCAAGAGACCCAGTACTTC,CASSPVEEAYQETQYF
TRBJ1-1,.,.,TRBV29-1,TGCAGCGGCATCGGGACTGAAGCTTTCTTT,CSGIGTEAFF